This TCR beta chain derives from a study of Graves' ophthalmopathy and Graves' hyperthyroidism. Study outcomes and limitations: For separating ophthalmopathy from stable hyperthyroidism, a 13-signature model gave 87.88% sensitivity and approximately 76% specificity. The authors also found most expanded thyroid clonotypes above 0.001 frequency in blood.

Moderate-to-severe activity, CAS ≥3, NOSPECS ≥4 and duration under 3 months were recorded for donors with ophthalmopathy. V trimming: 5 bases; J trimming: 6 bases; junction bases outside the gene matches: 9. CDR3 length: 14 residues. Germline-derived CDR1 and CDR2 are SGHTA and FQGNSA. This clonotype was seen repeatedly, ten times or more. Its antigen remains unknown. Amplification targeted the TCR beta CDR3 regions, with RNA transcripts as the source material. RT-PCR with HTBI primers came first, then second-round multiplex PCR. TCRdb independently ran MiXCR on the multiplex PCR reads; one entry per CDR3 protein. The sample yields over 150,000 distinct CDR3 sequences, 30% to 45% seen once.

V usage is TRBV7-2 and J usage is TRBJ2-7, with 8 bases aligning to TRBD1. This receptor was identified in a middle-aged woman with Graves' ophthalmopathy. The sample comprised peripheral blood. This CDR3 is CASSIRTGYSEQYF. The DNA of the CDR3 is TGTGCCAGCAGCATAAGGACAGGGTACTCCGAGCAGTACTTC.